This T cell receptor beta chain was captured in a study of CD8+CD57+ T cells in acquired aplastic anemia. In the study overall: Recorded DNA amounts for sorted CD4+ and CD8+ cells had an average of approximately 2.9 ug. The study's findings and limits: Some 31 sequences, all CD8+ CDR3, were shared between patients and controls. Between the patient and control groups, CD8+ Simpson's diversity did not differ significantly.

Whoever was chosen for sequencing had shown CD8+CD57+ cell expansion by flow cytometry. Severe acquired aplastic anemia was the diagnosis recorded for all patients. Profiles of TCR beta VDJ and CDR3 were generated from a genomic DNA template. TCRdb reprocessed the reads with MiXCR, giving one entry per CDR3 protein. This sample has about 160,000 distinct CDR3 sequences, with roughly 48% found just once. With respect to this clonotype: Its antigen is unknown.

The V gene's germline CDR1 is SGHTA and CDR2 FQGTGA. V shed 2 bases, J shed 8 bases, and the junction held 13 bases outside the gene matches. The CDR3 is 16 amino acids. The TCR sequence derives from a human donor with aplastic anemia. This chain links TRBV7-3 with TRBJ1-2, with TRBD1 matching 8 bases. What was sequenced was sorted CD4+, CD8+, or CD8+CD57+ T cells (not recorded which) from PBMCs. CDR3 sequence (DNA): TGTGCCAGCAGCTTAGCTCTGTTGACAGGGGCTGACGGCTACACCTTC. It encodes CASSLALLTGADGYTF. Filled out from reference TRBV7-3 and TRBJ1-2, the complete variable domain reads GAGVSQTPSNKVTEKGKYVELRCDPISGHTALYWYRQSLGQGPEFLIYFQGTGAADDSGLPNDRFFAVRPEGSVSTLKIQRTERGDSAVYLCASSLALLTGADGYTFGSGTRLTVV.